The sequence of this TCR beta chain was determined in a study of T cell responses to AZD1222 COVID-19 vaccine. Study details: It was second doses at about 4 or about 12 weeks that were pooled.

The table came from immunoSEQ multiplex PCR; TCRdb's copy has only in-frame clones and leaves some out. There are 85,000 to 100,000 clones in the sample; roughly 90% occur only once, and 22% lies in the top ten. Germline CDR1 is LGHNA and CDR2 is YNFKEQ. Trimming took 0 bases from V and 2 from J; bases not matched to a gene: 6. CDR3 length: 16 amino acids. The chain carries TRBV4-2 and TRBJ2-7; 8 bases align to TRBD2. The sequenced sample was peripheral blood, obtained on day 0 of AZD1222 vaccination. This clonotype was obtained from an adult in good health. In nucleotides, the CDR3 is TGTGCCAGCAGCCAAGATGTCGTCGGGGGGGCCTACGAGCAGTACTTC. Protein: CASSQDVVGGAYEQYF.